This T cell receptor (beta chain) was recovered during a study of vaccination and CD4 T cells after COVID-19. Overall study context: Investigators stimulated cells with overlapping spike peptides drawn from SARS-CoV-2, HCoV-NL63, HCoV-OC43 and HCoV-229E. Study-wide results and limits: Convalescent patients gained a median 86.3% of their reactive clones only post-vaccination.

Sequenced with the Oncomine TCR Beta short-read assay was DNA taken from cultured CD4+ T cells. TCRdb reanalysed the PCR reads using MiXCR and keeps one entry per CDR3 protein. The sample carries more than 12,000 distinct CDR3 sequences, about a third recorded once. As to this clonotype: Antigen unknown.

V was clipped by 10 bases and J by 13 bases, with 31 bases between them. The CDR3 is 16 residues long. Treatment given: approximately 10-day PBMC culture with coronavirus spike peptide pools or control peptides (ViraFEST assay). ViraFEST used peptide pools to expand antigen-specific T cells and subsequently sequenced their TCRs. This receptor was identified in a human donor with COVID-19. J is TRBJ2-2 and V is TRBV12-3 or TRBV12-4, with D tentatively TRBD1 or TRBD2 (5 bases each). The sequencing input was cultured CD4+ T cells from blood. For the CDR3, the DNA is TGTGCCACCCGAGGGCAGGGTAAGGACTCCTTTGAGGCGCTGTTTTTT. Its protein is CATRGQGKDSFEALFF.